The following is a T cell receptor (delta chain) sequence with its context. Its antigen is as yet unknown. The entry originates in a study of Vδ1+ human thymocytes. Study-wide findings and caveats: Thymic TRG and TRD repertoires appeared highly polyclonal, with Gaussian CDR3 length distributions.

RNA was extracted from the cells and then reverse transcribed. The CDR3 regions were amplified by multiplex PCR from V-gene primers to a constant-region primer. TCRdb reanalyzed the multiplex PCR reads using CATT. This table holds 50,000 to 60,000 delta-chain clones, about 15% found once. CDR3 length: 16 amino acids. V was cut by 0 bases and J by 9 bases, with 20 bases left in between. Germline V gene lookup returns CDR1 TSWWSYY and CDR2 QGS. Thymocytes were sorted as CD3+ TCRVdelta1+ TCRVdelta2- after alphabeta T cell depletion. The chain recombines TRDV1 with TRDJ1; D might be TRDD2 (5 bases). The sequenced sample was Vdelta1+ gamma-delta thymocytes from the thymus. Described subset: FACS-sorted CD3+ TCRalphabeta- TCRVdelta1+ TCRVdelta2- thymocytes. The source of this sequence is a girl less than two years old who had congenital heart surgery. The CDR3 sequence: CALGELTYPYGTELIF. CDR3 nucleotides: TGTGCTCTTGGGGAACTGACTTATCCCTACGGTACTGAACTCATCTTT.